Below, 16 T cell receptor beta chains from the same sample are listed, as sequenced in a study of brain T cells in children with intractable seizures. This table comes from immunoSEQ multiplex PCR, and its TCRdb copy is limited to in-frame clones, with some not included. The data contain 110,000 or so clones, under 95% of them seen just once; the ten biggest clones take up around 4.1%. The sample in question was peripheral blood, obtained at surgery. These receptors were obtained from a boy under two years old with hemimegalencephaly and intractable seizures.

This rearrangement joins TRBV25-1 to TRBJ2-5, with a weak D call TRBD2 (6 bases). V was cut by 4 bases and J by 5 bases, with 14 bases left in between. This CDR3 is 14 amino acids long. The germline gives CDR1 MGHDK, CDR2 SYGVNS. The CDR3 loop is CASSVPEGRETQYF. CDR3 nucleotide sequence: TGTGCCAGCAGTGTACCGGAGGGGAGGGAGACCCAGTACTTC. Complete variable domain (other parts from reference TRBV25-1 and TRBJ2-5): EADIYQTPRYLVIGTGKKITLECSQTMGHDKMYWYQQDPGMELHLIHYSYGVNSTEKGDLSSESTVSRIRTEHFPLTLESARPSHTSQYLCASSVPEGRETQYFGPGTRLLVL.

J is TRBJ1-2 and V is TRBV28; D is undetermined. CDR1 is MDHEN, CDR2 SYDVKM, per germline. This CDR3 is 13 amino acids long. V was pared by 2 bases and J by 0 bases, with 4 bases between. The CDR3 loop is CASSLTTNYGYTF. The CDR3 DNA reads TGTGCCAGCAGTTTAACAACTAACTATGGCTACACCTTC.

The chain couples TRBV4-1 to TRBJ2-5; D is uncertain. This CDR3 spans 15 amino acids. Deletions cut 1 base from V and 5 bases from J, with 14 bases between. Germline-derived CDR1 and CDR2 are MGHRA and YSYEKL. CDR3 DNA: TGCGCCAGCAGCCAAGGACGCCTGGGGATGGAGACCCAGTACTTC. Its translation: CASSQGRLGMETQYF.

CDR3 sequence reads: CASSFTGTEAFF. DNA for the CDR3: TGTGCCAGCAGTTTTACGGGCACTGAAGCTTTCTTT. The rearrangement uses TRBV12-3 or TRBV12-4 and TRBJ1-1, with D uncertain. V was cut by 3 bases and J by 4 bases, with 6 bases left in between. This CDR3 spans 12 amino acids.

The chain joins TRBV6-2 or TRBV6-3 to TRBJ2-1, with 13 bases fitting TRBD2. V gave up 6 bases and J gave up 4 bases; unmatched junction bases: 12. In germline, CDR1 is MNHEY, CDR2 SVGEGT. The CDR3 extends over 18 amino acids. The CDR3 DNA sequence: TGTGCCAGCAGCCCTAACGAGGGACTAGCGGGGTTATACAATGAGCAGTTCTTC. This encodes CASSPNEGLAGLYNEQFF.

This clone was detected only once. The chain joins TRBV2 to TRBJ2-7; 7 nucleotides line up with TRBD1. CDR1 and CDR2 from the germline V gene are SNHLY and FYNNEI. The CDR3 length is 15 residues. V lost 7 bases and J lost 1; bases outside the gene matches: 10. CDR3 bases: TGTGCCAGCAACCCCAGGACAGGCCTATCCTACGAGCAGTACTTC. It specifies CASNPRTGLSYEQYF.

The chain has TRBV19 and TRBJ2-7; 7 nucleotides match TRBD2. Germline V gives CDR1 LNHDA, CDR2 SQIVND (reference sequence). The CDR3 has 15 amino acids. Trimming took 6 bases from V and 0 from J; bases not matched to a gene: 8. For the CDR3, the DNA is TGTGCCAGTAGATATTCTAGCGGCGTCTCCTACGAGCAGTACTTC. Its translation is CASRYSSGVSYEQYF.

V and J are TRBV27 and TRBJ2-5; 7 bases match TRBD1. The CDR3 sequence is 15 residues long. V lost 6 bases, J lost 1 base, and 8 bases stayed unmatched. Germline CDR1 is MNHEY and CDR2 is SMNVEV (reference sequence). CDR3 protein: CASSRPGQLQETQYF. Here the CDR3 DNA reads TGTGCCAGCAGCCGACCGGGACAGCTCCAAGAGACCCAGTACTTC.

The gene calls are TRBV9 and TRBJ2-2; tentative D call: TRBD2 (6 bases). CDR1 and CDR2 (germline): SGDLS, YYNGEE. This CDR3 comprises 15 residues. V was shortened by 0 bases and J by 5 bases, with 11 bases between the two germline ends. The CDR3 here is CASSVALGGTGELFF. The CDR3 DNA is TGTGCCAGCAGCGTAGCTTTGGGGGGTACCGGGGAGCTGTTTTTT. The variable domain in full, completed from reference TRBV9 and TRBJ2-2, reads DSGVTQTPKHLITATGQRVTLRCSPRSGDLSVYWYQQSLDQGLQFLIQYYNGEERAKGNILERFSAQQFPDLHSELNLSSLELGDSALYFCASSVALGGTGELFFGEGSRLTVL.

This chain links TRBV14 with TRBJ1-6; perhaps TRBD1 as D (6 bases). The germline CDR1 and CDR2 sequences are SGHDN and FVKESK. CDR3 length: 14 residues. V lost 3 bases and J 9 bases, leaving 12 bases between the germline ends. In nucleotides, the CDR3 is TGTGCCAGCAGCCAGAAAGTAGGGGGTTCACCCCTCCACTTT. This codes for CASSQKVGGSPLHF.

The J gene is TRBJ2-3, the V gene TRBV5-4, with 9 bases fitting TRBD1. The CDR3 loop spans 14 amino acids. Trimming took 2 bases from V and 5 from J; bases not matched to a gene: 3. Germline V gene lookup returns CDR1 SGHNT and CDR2 YYREEE (reference sequence). The CDR3 loop reads CASSFRQGGDTQYF. Here the CDR3 DNA reads TGTGCCAGCAGCTTCAGACAGGGGGGAGATACGCAGTATTTT.

The J gene is TRBJ2-2, the V gene TRBV7-9; D remains ambiguous. V was cut by 1 base and J by 7 bases, with 4 bases left in between. CDR1 SEHNR and CDR2 FQNEAQ come from the germline V gene (reference sequence). The CDR3 spans 12 residues. DNA for the CDR3: TGTGCCAGCAGCTTAGGAATCGGGGAGCTGTTTTTT. Its protein is CASSLGIGELFF.

The rearrangement uses TRBV14 and TRBJ2-3; 8 bases agree with TRBD2. Germline V CDR1 and CDR2: SGHDN, FVKESK. V lost 2 bases, J lost 2 bases, and 27 bases stayed unmatched. CDR3 length: 23 amino acids. The CDR3 sequence: CASSQRFSGISGWRTALTDTQYF. The CDR3 region has the DNA TGTGCCAGCAGCCAAAGGTTTAGCGGGATTTCCGGATGGAGGACGGCCCTCACAGATACGCAGTATTTT. Full variable domain (missing parts from reference TRBV14 and TRBJ2-3): EAGVTQFPSHSVIEKGQTVTLRCDPISGHDNLYWYRRVMGKEIKFLLHFVKESKQDESGMPNNRFLAERTGGTYSTLKVQPAELEDSGVYFCASSQRFSGISGWRTALTDTQYFGPGTRLTVL.

This chain joins TRBV28 and TRBJ2-2; possible D gene TRBD2, 5 bases. This CDR3 is 13 amino acids long. Germline V gives CDR1 MDHEN, CDR2 SYDVKM. Trimming removed 6 bases from V and 5 bases from J, with 10 bases in between. Here the CDR3 reads CASSRPGTGELFF. The CDR3 nucleotides read TGTGCCAGCAGCCGGCCGGGGACCGGGGAGCTGTTTTTT.

This clone was counted only a few times. This sequence joins TRBV28 and TRBJ1-2, with a possible D match to TRBD1 (6 bases). Trimming cost V 7 bases and J 8 bases, with 23 bases left between them. The CDR3 spans 15 residues. Germline CDR1 and CDR2: MDHEN and SYDVKM. The CDR3 region is CASNPGHYVVRGYTF. Written as DNA, the CDR3 is TGTGCCAGCAACCCGGGACATTACGTCGTCCGGGGCTACACCTTC.

The sample holds one count of this clone. The rearrangement uses TRBV9 and TRBJ2-3; 9 bases match TRBD2. The CDR3 has 14 amino acids. Trimming removed 4 bases from V and 4 bases from J; junction bases left unmatched: 4. Germline CDR1 reads SGDLS; CDR2 reads YYNGEE. The CDR3 spells CASSRSGSSDTQYF. The CDR3 nucleotides read TGTGCCAGCAGCCGTAGCGGGAGTTCAGATACGCAGTATTTT.